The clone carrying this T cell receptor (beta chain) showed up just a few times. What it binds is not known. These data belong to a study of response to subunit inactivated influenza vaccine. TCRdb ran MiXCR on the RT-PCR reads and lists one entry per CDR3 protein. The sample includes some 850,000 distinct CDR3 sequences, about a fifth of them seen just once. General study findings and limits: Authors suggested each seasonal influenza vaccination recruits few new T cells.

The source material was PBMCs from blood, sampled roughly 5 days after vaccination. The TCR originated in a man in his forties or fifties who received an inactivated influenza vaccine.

The chain's CDR3 is CASSLRDGVLSPLFF. DNA of the CDR3: TGCGCCAGCAGCCTTAGGGACGGAGTCCTATCCCCACTGTTTTTT. This rearrangement joins TRBV5-1 to TRBJ1-4, with D possibly TRBD1 on 5 matching bases. The CDR3 covers 15 residues. The germline gives CDR1 SGHRS, CDR2 YFSETQ. Between the trimmed V and J ends, which lost 4 bases and 13 bases, there was a span of 23 bases.